The following is a T cell receptor (beta chain) sequence with its context. This sample is drawn from a study of blood T cell repertoires in COVID-19. In the study overall: Whether acute or convalescent, the COVID-19 samples came from the United States, Italy and Spain.

Trimming stripped 8 bases from V and 4 bases from J, with 14 bases between. Germline assignment: CDR1 MDHEN and CDR2 SYDVKM. The CDR3 loop spans 13 amino acids. In the source study's methods: It was from reference gene primer amplification that nucleated cell counts were estimated. The assay was immunoSEQ multiplex PCR, and TCRdb's table has in-frame clones only and misses some. V, J and clone size are those of that table, while D and trimming were read from the DNA. The sample consists of nearly 65,000 clones, roughly four fifths of them appearing once. Sequences were obtained from peripheral blood. The origin of this receptor is a human donor in a cohort sampled during active COVID-19. The chain combines TRBV28 with TRBJ1-2; D is perhaps TRBD1 (5 bases). The CDR3 DNA is TGTGCCAGCCTAGTGCAGGGTGGCTATGGCTACACCTTC. The encoded protein is CASLVQGGYGYTF.